Listed here are 21 T cell receptor beta chains from one sample, sequenced in a study of OX40 agonist ivuxolimab in advanced cancers. The method was the immunoSEQ multiplex PCR assay. The table comes from immuneACCESS by way of TCRdb, which keeps in-frame sequences with V and J called. Part of the clones is missing from these tables; in studies checked, under half for an unresolved V gene and the rest for unknown reasons. Counted in this sample were around 100,000 clones; 86% of them appeared once. The ten largest clonotypes hold more than 5% of the sample. Here the sequenced sample was CD4+ or CD8+ T cells sorted from blood, taken in a trial of the OX40 agonist ivuxolimab. Every receptor here comes from an adult with an advanced solid tumor such as melanoma, head and neck, liver or kidney cancer.

This chain links TRBV5-5 with TRBJ2-5; D is perhaps TRBD2 (5 bases). Per germline, CDR1 SGHKS and CDR2 YYEKEE (reference sequence). V dropped 2 bases and J dropped 2 bases, with 16 bases sitting between them. The CDR3 totals 16 residues. CDR3 in DNA: TGTGCCAGCAGCTTTCGCCTCGCGGGTGAACAAGAGACCCAGTACTTC. Translating it yields CASSFRLAGEQETQYF.

The V and J genes are TRBV29-1 and TRBJ2-7; TRBD2 matches at 7 bases. Germline assignment: CDR1 SQVTM and CDR2 ANQGSEA. Trimming at V came to 3 bases and at J to 4 bases, leaving 9 bases not matched to a gene. The CDR3 is 14 amino acids. CDR3 nucleotide sequence: TGCAGCGTTGAGGGTGGCGGGAGTGGATACGAGCAGTACTTC. Its translation is CSVEGGGSGYEQYF.

This clone came up a few times. This chain's CDR3 is CASSLWNEQFF. The CDR3 nucleotides are TGTGCCAGCAGCTTGTGGAATGAGCAGTTCTTC. The chain carries TRBV7-9 and TRBJ2-1; D uncertain. Trimming stripped 3 bases from V and 7 bases from J, with 4 bases between. Germline-derived CDR1 and CDR2 are SEHNR and FQNEAQ (reference sequence). CDR3 length equals 11 residues.

The V gene is TRBV5-4, the J gene TRBJ1-1, with 8 bases identical to TRBD1. V lost 2 bases to trimming and J lost 1 base; unmatched junction nucleotides: 4. The germline V gene has CDR1 SGHNT and CDR2 YYREEE (reference sequence). This CDR3 contains 15 residues. For the CDR3, the DNA is TGTGCCAGCAGCTTCCGACAGGGGCGGAACACTGAAGCTTTCTTT. Translated, it gives CASSFRQGRNTEAFF.

V is TRBV7-8 and J is TRBJ1-2, with 9 bases fitting TRBD1. CDR1 SGHVS and CDR2 FQNEAQ come from the germline V gene. The trim removed 5 bases at V and 4 bases at J, leaving 14 bases unmatched. The CDR3 totals 17 residues. CDR3 coding DNA: TGTGCCAGCAGCCCAACGATTGGACAGGGGCCTTTCTATGGCTACACCTTC. Amino acid sequence: CASSPTIGQGPFYGYTF.

The V gene is TRBV10-3, the J gene TRBJ1-6; 7 bases align to TRBD1. J lost 10 bases, V lost 6 bases, and 12 bases had no gene match. CDR1 is ENHRY and CDR2 is SYGVKD in the germline V gene. The CDR3 spans 15 residues. Written as DNA, the CDR3 is TGTGCCATCAGCGCCGAGAGGGACAGAGCATCACCCCTCCACTTT. It specifies CAISAERDRASPLHF.

The chain combines TRBV30 with TRBJ1-1, with 7 bases identical to TRBD1. The CDR3 is made up of 11 amino acids. Germline CDR1 and CDR2: GTSNPN and SVGIG (reference sequence). V shed 0 bases and J 10 bases; nucleotides not matched to a gene: 2. The CDR3 loop reads CAWSVTGVAFF. Written as DNA, the CDR3 is TGTGCCTGGAGTGTTACAGGGGTAGCTTTCTTT.

The genes are TRBV5-1 and TRBJ1-5, with no clear D. The ends were cut back, 0 bases at V and 1 base at J, with 8 bases in the middle. In germline, CDR1 is SGHRS, CDR2 YFSETQ. The CDR3 loop spans 15 amino acids. The CDR3: CASSLGGGSNQPQHF. In nucleotides, the CDR3 is TGCGCCAGCAGCTTGGGGGGTGGCAGCAATCAGCCCCAGCATTTT.

This chain uses TRBV29-1 with TRBJ1-1; TRBD1 might be the D (5 bases). From germline, CDR1 is SQVTM and CDR2 ANQGSEA. Trimming shortened V by 3 bases and J by 10 bases, and 27 bases separated the two germline ends. The CDR3 has 16 amino acids. CDR3 in amino acids: CSVEGMVMGGTPGAFF. CDR3 coding DNA: TGCAGCGTTGAGGGAATGGTCATGGGGGGGACTCCCGGAGCTTTCTTT.

The CDR3 region is CATSRDRETEAFF. The CDR3, as DNA: TGTGCCACCAGCAGAGATAGGGAAACTGAAGCTTTCTTT. The gene calls are TRBV15 and TRBJ1-1, with D hard to call. The germline CDR1 and CDR2 sequences are LNHNV and YYDKDF (reference sequence). V was clipped by 0 bases and J by 5 bases, with 7 bases between them. The CDR3 has 13 amino acids.

The chain is built from TRBV6-1 and TRBJ2-6; possibly TRBD2 for D (5 bases). Looked up from germline, CDR1 is MNHNS and CDR2 is SASEGT. The germline V and J ends were trimmed by 11 bases and 4 bases, with 12 bases remaining between them. The CDR3 has 13 residues. CDR3 loop: CALRRSGANVLTF. CDR3 coding DNA: TGTGCCCTTAGGAGGTCCGGGGCCAACGTCCTGACTTTC.

The chain has TRBV10-1 and TRBJ1-2; D not certain. The CDR3 runs 13 residues. V lost 3 bases, J lost 3 bases, and 8 bases lay in between. Germline V gene lookup returns CDR1 WNHNN and CDR2 SYGVQD (reference sequence). Here the CDR3 DNA reads TGCGCCAGCAGTGAATCAATGGACTATGGCTACACCTTC. Translation gives CASSESMDYGYTF.

The J gene is TRBJ1-1, the V gene TRBV9; D gene uncertain. The CDR3 contains 13 residues. Between the trimmed V and J ends, which lost 7 bases and 1 base, there was a span of 11 bases. CDR1 and CDR2 (germline): SGDLS, YYNGEE. The CDR3 protein is CASYIKRNTEAFF. CDR3 DNA: TGTGCCAGCTATATTAAGAGGAACACTGAAGCTTTCTTT.

J is TRBJ2-2 and V is TRBV30, with D tentatively TRBD1 (6 bases). The CDR3 sequence is 12 residues long. The V gene lost 2 bases and the J gene lost 5 bases, with 6 bases spanning the gap. Germline lookup yields CDR1 GTSNPN and CDR2 SVGIG (reference sequence). CDR3 residues: CAWSTGTGELFF. The DNA of the CDR3 is TGTGCCTGGAGTACAGGGACCGGGGAGCTGTTTTTT.

The V gene is TRBV7-9, the J gene TRBJ2-2; possibly TRBD1 or TRBD2 for D (5 bases each). This CDR3 region has 17 residues. Germline CDR1 SEHNR, CDR2 FQNEAQ (reference sequence). V lost 0 bases and J 5 bases, leaving 16 bases between the germline ends. The CDR3 loop reads CASSLAAGAAWTGELFF. The CDR3 DNA is TGTGCCAGCAGCTTAGCGGCCGGGGCAGCCTGGACCGGGGAGCTGTTTTTT. Filled out from reference TRBV7-9 and TRBJ2-2, the complete variable domain reads DTGVSQNPRHKITKRGQNVTFRCDPISEHNRLYWYRQTLGQGPEFLTYFQNEAQLEKSRLLSDRFSAERPKGSFSTLEIQRTEQGDSAMYLCASSLAAGAAWTGELFFGEGSRLTVL.

The genes are TRBV2 and TRBJ2-3, with D uncertain. The CDR3 is made up of 13 amino acids. V was clipped by 4 bases and J by 6 bases, with 11 bases between them. The germline V gene encodes CDR1 SNHLY and CDR2 FYNNEI. CDR3 residues: CASSVGRADTQYF. In DNA, the CDR3 is TGTGCCAGCAGTGTAGGAAGGGCCGATACGCAGTATTTT.

The rearrangement joins TRBV15 to TRBJ2-2, with D possibly TRBD1 on 6 matching bases. Germline assignment: CDR1 LNHNV and CDR2 YYDKDF (reference sequence). This CDR3 has 17 residues. Trimming removed 4 bases from V and 3 bases from J, with 18 bases in between. Here the CDR3 reads CATSKKSWGRDTGELFF. In nucleotides, the CDR3 is TGTGCCACCAGCAAGAAAAGTTGGGGGCGCGACACCGGGGAGCTGTTTTTT. Complete variable domain (other parts from reference TRBV15 and TRBJ2-2): DAMVIQNPRYQVTQFGKPVTLSCSQTLNHNVMYWYQQKSSQAPKLLFHYYDKDFNNEADTPDNFQSRRPNTSFCFLDIRSPGLGDTAMYLCATSKKSWGRDTGELFFGEGSRLTVL.

This clone was counted a single time. The CDR3 spells CAWSVRGTQGQPQHF. The CDR3 nucleotides read TGTGCCTGGAGTGTAAGGGGGACCCAGGGACAGCCCCAGCATTTT. The chain has TRBV30 and TRBJ1-5, with D perhaps TRBD1 (6 bases). Per germline, CDR1 GTSNPN and CDR2 SVGIG (reference sequence). V lost 0 bases, J lost 7 bases, and 16 bases lay in between. This CDR3 contains 15 residues.

The rearrangement links TRBV30 to TRBJ1-2, with 10 nucleotides matching TRBD1. Losses at the gene ends were 0 bases for V and 3 bases for J; bases not matched to a gene: 4. Looked up from germline, CDR1 is GTSNPN and CDR2 is SVGIG (reference sequence). CDR3 length: 15 amino acids. Here the CDR3 DNA reads TGTGCCTGGAGTGTAGGGACAGGGGATTACTATGGCTACACCTTC. Translation: CAWSVGTGDYYGYTF. Looking up the rest from reference TRBV30 and TRBJ1-2 gives the full variable domain: SQTIHQWPATLVQPVGSPLSLECTVEGTSNPNLYWYRQAAGRGLQLLFYSVGIGQISSEVPQNLSASRPQDRQFILSSKKLLLSDSGFYLCAWSVGTGDYYGYTFGSGTRLTVV.

This clone was seen only once. The gene calls are TRBV18 and TRBJ2-3, with unresolved D. This CDR3 contains 13 residues. The germline gives CDR1 KGHSH, CDR2 LQKENI. Between the trimmed V and J ends, which lost 3 bases and 4 bases, there was a span of 8 bases. CDR3 DNA: TGTGCCAGCTCACCCACCTCAGCAGATACGCAGTATTTT. It specifies CASSPTSADTQYF.

By proportion, this clone is medium-sized. The rearrangement uses TRBV19 and TRBJ2-1, with D perhaps TRBD1 or TRBD2 (6 bases each). The CDR3 is 14 residues long. Germline V gene sequence: CDR1 LNHDA, CDR2 SQIVND (reference sequence). Deletions cut 5 bases from V and 5 bases from J, with 13 bases between. CDR3 protein: CASSDGGLDNEQFF. CDR3 coding DNA: TGTGCCAGTAGTGATGGGGGGCTCGACAATGAGCAGTTCTTC.